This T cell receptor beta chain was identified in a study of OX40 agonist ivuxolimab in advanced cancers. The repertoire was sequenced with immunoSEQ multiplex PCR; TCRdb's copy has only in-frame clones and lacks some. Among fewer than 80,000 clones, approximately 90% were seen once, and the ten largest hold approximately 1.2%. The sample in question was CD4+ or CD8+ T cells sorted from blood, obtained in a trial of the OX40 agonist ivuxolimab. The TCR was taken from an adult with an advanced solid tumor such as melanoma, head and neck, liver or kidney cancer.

CDR3 loop: CASSHGRETQYF. The CDR3 nucleotides read TGCGCCAGCAGCCACGGGCGGGAGACCCAGTACTTC. The gene calls are TRBV5-1 and TRBJ2-5; D remains ambiguous. Looked up from germline, CDR1 is SGHRS and CDR2 is YFSETQ. V lost 4 bases, J lost 5 bases, and 9 bases lay in between. The CDR3 has 12 amino acids.